Given below is one TCR beta chain in context. Its target is unknown. The data are from a study of radiation and T cells in renal cell carcinoma. Study summary: Nephrectomy followed 15 Gy stereotactic body radiation by 4 weeks. Study-level findings and limits: No pretreatment tumor biopsies were available for baseline clonotypes.

Trimming took off 2 bases at V and 1 base at J, with 5 bases between the two ends. Germline V lookup: CDR1 MDHEN, CDR2 SYDVKM. The CDR3 has 13 amino acids. The time point was: blood 2 weeks post-SBRT. Treatment here: 15 Gy SBRT to primary tumor, nephrectomy 4 weeks later. Method: immunoSEQ multiplex PCR; TCRdb's copy keeps in-frame clones and lacks some. The repertoire includes roughly 140,000 clones, approximately 90% of them detected once, and approximately 13% sits in the top ten. Sequences were derived from blood, sampled from a patient whose treatment included radiotherapy and nephrectomy. This chain joins TRBV28 and TRBJ2-5; the D gene could be TRBD1 or TRBD2 (5 bases each). This clonotype originated in a woman in her forties or fifties with renal cell carcinoma. The CDR3 DNA reads TGTGCCAGCAGTTTAGGGGGCCAAGAGACCCAGTACTTC. It specifies CASSLGGQETQYF.